The 11 T cell receptor beta chains below come from one sample, sequenced in a study of blood T cell repertoires in COVID-19. Some clones are missing from TCRdb's copy, which holds only in-frame ones; the method was immunoSEQ multiplex PCR. This repertoire shows 250,000 to 300,000 clones, 85% to 90% found once; its top ten account for roughly 3.3%. The sample consisted of peripheral blood. The receptors derive from a woman in her 40s with acute or convalescent COVID-19.

The chain combines TRBV15 with TRBJ1-1, with a possible D match to TRBD1 (5 bases). Germline V gene sequence: CDR1 LNHNV, CDR2 YYDKDF (reference sequence). This CDR3 is 14 amino acids long. V was shortened by 0 bases and J by 3 bases, with 8 bases between the two germline ends. CDR3 DNA sequence: TGTGCCACCAGCAGAGAGGGCAGGGACACTGAAGCTTTCTTT. Amino acids: CATSREGRDTEAFF.

V gene TRBV6-2 or TRBV6-3 combines with J gene TRBJ1-6; unclear D gene. Germline CDR1 MNHEY, CDR2 SVGEGT. With 5 bases removed from V and 10 bases from J, the gap between germline ends came to 12 bases. The CDR3 is 13 amino acids. The CDR3 loop is CASSTLGESPLHF. The CDR3 coding sequence is TGTGCCAGCAGTACCCTCGGAGAGTCACCCCTCCACTTT.

The CDR3 reads CARSFSAVDNSGANVLTF. Written as DNA, the CDR3 is TGTGCCAGAAGCTTCTCCGCGGTGGATAACTCTGGGGCCAACGTCCTGACTTTC. The chain is built from TRBV7-5 and TRBJ2-6; TRBD2 was called by the table and not checked on the DNA. TRBV7-5 is a pseudogene locus. The CDR3 runs 18 residues.

V is TRBV3-1 (or the pseudogene TRBV3-2) and J is TRBJ2-2; 7 positions match TRBD2. The CDR3 contains 17 residues. Germline CDR1 reads LGHDT; CDR2 reads YNNKEL (reference sequence). After removal of 1 base from V and 4 bases from J, the junction contained 9 bases not matched to a gene. In DNA form, the CDR3 reads TGTGCCAGCAGCCAAGTAGGTGCCGGGGAGGGCACCGGGGAGCTGTTTTTT. It yields the protein CASSQVGAGEGTGELFF.

This clone has only a few counts. The V call is TRBV18, the J call TRBJ1-3; perhaps TRBD1 as D (5 bases). The germline CDR1 and CDR2 sequences are KGHSH and LQKENI. V was trimmed by 3 bases and J by 0 bases, leaving 12 bases between them. This CDR3 is 16 amino acids long. The CDR3 bases are TGTGCCAGCTCACCCACGTCGACAGCCTCTGGAAACACCATATATTTT. Protein product: CASSPTSTASGNTIYF.

This chain connects TRBV7-9 to TRBJ2-2; 11 bases are shared with TRBD2. J gave up 7 bases and V 4 bases, and 14 bases lay outside the gene matches. The germline V gene has CDR1 SEHNR and CDR2 FQNEAQ (reference sequence). The CDR3 contains 18 residues. Written as DNA, the CDR3 is TGTGCCAGCAGCTGGCATCTAGCGGGGGGCCTCTTCGGCGGGGAGCTGTTTTTT. Encoded protein: CASSWHLAGGLFGGELFF.

The J gene is TRBJ1-1, the V gene TRBV28; possible D gene TRBD1, 5 bases. V was cut by 5 bases and J by 0 bases, with 10 bases left in between. Germline CDR1 reads MDHEN; CDR2 reads SYDVKM. The CDR3 loop spans 14 amino acids. CDR3 region: CASSPGLLNTEAFF. The CDR3 coding sequence is TGTGCCAGCAGTCCGGGACTGCTGAACACTGAAGCTTTCTTT.

This chain links TRBV7-2 with TRBJ1-3, with TRBD1 identical over 7 bases. CDR1 and CDR2 (germline): SGHTA, FQGNSA. J lost 7 bases, V lost 4 bases, and 7 bases had no gene match. This CDR3 spans 14 amino acids. The CDR3 sequence is CASSWGTVENTIYF. The DNA for the CDR3 is TGTGCCAGCAGCTGGGGGACAGTAGAGAACACCATATATTTT.

The rearrangement uses TRBV11-2 and TRBJ2-2; D perhaps matches TRBD2 (5 bases). Trimming took 5 bases from V and 4 from J, leaving 14 bases between them. Germline V gene data show CDR1 as SGHAT and CDR2 as FQNNGV. The CDR3 has 15 residues. CDR3 DNA sequence: TGTGCCAGCAGCCCCCCCGGGGTGAGCACCGGGGAGCTGTTTTTT. It is translated as CASSPPGVSTGELFF.

Remarks on this clone: The sample has other DNA sequences that encode this CDR3 too. This chain uses TRBV18 with TRBJ1-2; perhaps TRBD1 as D (5 bases). In germline, CDR1 is KGHSH, CDR2 LQKENI. Between the trimmed V and J ends, which lost 3 bases and 4 bases, there was a span of 9 bases. CDR3 length: 13 amino acids. The CDR3 sequence is CASSPDRSYGYTF. CDR3 nucleotide sequence: TGTGCCAGCTCACCCGACAGATCCTATGGCTACACCTTC. Full variable domain (outside the CDR3, taken from reference TRBV18 and TRBJ1-2): NAGVMQNPRHLVRRRGQEARLRCSPMKGHSHVYWYRQLPEEGLKFMVYLQKENIIDESGMPKERFSAEFPKEGPSILRIQQVVRGDSAAYFCASSPDRSYGYTFGSGTRLTVV.

The chain has TRBV9 and TRBJ2-7; TRBD1 might be the D (5 bases). The CDR3 has 18 amino acids. In germline, CDR1 is SGDLS, CDR2 YYNGEE. The V gene lost 1 base and the J gene lost 1 base, with 21 bases spanning the gap. This CDR3 is CASSVTYRQPRPSYEQYV. The CDR3 bases are TGTGCCAGCAGCGTAACTTATCGACAGCCTAGGCCTTCCTACGAGCAGTACGTC.